This section outlines one T cell receptor beta chain sequence together with its context. What it binds is unknown. These data are taken from a study of graft-versus-host responses after intestinal transplantation. For the study at large: Every one of the recipients received anti-thymocyte globulin induction and afterwards took tacrolimus and steroids for around 3 years. Overall study results and limits: There were GvH clones found in recipient marrow, and some of them appeared first in ileum or blood.

The data were produced by immunoSEQ multiplex PCR, yet TCRdb's version contains in-frame clones alone and is incomplete. The repertoire holds 130,000 or so clones, with around nine tenths as singletons. Looked up from germline, CDR1 is SQVTM and CDR2 is ANQGSEA. V was cut by 4 bases and J by 3 bases, with 9 bases left in between. CDR3 length: 13 amino acids. The rearrangement uses TRBV29-1 and TRBJ1-4; unclear D gene. The input for sequencing was unstimulated CD4+ T cells sorted from spleen or lymph node cells, taken before intestinal transplant. The sequence was obtained from a human donor who received an intestinal transplant. CDR3 region: CSVGGLANEKLFF. For the CDR3, the DNA is TGCAGCGTTGGTGGATTAGCTAATGAAAAACTGTTTTTT.